This T cell receptor (beta chain) stems from a study of cytomegalovirus exposure and HLA in healthy donors. This clone has only a few counts. Antigen specificity is unknown. In the PCR, 60 Vbeta and 13 Jbeta primers were used. Data came from immunoSEQ multiplex PCR; TCRdb stores just in-frame clones and leaves some out. This table holds under 200,000 clones, just under 80% found once. Study-level results: The only immune exposure information that was available was CMV serostatus. Researchers counted 150 to 200 TCR beta chains as cytomegalovirus-associated.

The TCR originated in a woman in her twenties or thirties in good health and CMV-seropositive. The sequencing sample was made of PBMCs.

The CDR3 sequence is CASSPGAGELFF. CDR3 in DNA: TGTGCCAGCAGCCCAGGGGCCGGGGAGCTGTTTTTT. The J gene is TRBJ2-2, the V gene TRBV7-6, with D tentatively TRBD1 (6 bases). This CDR3 is built from 12 residues. Looked up from germline, CDR1 is SGHVS and CDR2 is FNYEAQ. The V end was cut by 5 bases, the J end by 6 bases, with 7 bases between.